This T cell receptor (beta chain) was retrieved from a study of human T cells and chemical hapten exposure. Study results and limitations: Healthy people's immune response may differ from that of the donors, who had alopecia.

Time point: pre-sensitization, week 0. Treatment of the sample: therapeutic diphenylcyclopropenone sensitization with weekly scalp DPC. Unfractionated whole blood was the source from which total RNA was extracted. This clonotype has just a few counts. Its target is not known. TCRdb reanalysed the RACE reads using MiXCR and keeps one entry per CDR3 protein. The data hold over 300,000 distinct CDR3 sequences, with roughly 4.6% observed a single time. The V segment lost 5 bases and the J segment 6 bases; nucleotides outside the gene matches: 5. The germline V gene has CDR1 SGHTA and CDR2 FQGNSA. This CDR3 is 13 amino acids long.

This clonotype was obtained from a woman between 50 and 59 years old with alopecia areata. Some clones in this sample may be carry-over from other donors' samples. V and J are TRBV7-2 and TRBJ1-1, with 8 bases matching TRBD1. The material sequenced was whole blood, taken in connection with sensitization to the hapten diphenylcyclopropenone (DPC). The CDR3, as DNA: TGTGCCAGCAGCGCCTGGACAGGGTCTGAAGCTTTCTTT. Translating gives CASSAWTGSEAFF.